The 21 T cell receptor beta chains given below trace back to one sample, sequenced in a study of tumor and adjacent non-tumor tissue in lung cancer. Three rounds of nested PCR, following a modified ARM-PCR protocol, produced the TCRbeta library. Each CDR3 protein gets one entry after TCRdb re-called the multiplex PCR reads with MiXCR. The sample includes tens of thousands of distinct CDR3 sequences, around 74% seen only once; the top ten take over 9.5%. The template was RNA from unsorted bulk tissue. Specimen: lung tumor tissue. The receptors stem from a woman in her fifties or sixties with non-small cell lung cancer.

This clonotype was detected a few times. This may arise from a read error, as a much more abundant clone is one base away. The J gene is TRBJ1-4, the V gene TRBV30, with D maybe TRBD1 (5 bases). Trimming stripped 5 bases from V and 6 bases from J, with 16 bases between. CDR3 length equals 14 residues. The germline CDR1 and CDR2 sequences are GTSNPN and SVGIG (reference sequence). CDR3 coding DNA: TGTGCCTGGGGTTGGCAGGGATGGGATGAAAAACTGTTTTTT. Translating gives CAWGWQGWDEKLFF. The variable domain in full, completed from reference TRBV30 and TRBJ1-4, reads SQTIHQWPATLVQPVGSPLSLECTVEGTSNPNLYWYRQAAGRGLQLLFYSVGIGQISSEVPQNLSASRPQDRQFILSSKKLLLSDSGFYLCAWGWQGWDEKLFFGSGTQLSVL.

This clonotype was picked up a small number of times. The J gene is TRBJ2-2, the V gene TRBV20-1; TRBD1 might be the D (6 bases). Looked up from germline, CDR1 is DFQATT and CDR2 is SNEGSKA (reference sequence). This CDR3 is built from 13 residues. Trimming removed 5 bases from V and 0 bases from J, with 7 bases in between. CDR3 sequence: CSAWTANTGELFF. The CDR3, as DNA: TGCAGTGCTTGGACAGCGAACACCGGGGAGCTGTTTTTT.

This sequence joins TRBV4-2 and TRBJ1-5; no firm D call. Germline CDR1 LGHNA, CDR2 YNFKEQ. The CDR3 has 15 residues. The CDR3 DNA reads TGTATCAGCAGCCATGACCTCACTAGCAATCAGCCCCAGCATTTT. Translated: CISSHDLTSNQPQHF.

The CDR3 DNA reads as TGTGCCAGCAGCGTAGCGAGGGACACTGAAGCTTTCTTT. Its translation: CASSVARDTEAFF. The J gene is TRBJ1-1, the V gene TRBV9; D is undetermined. CDR3 length: 13 residues. The germline V gene has CDR1 SGDLS and CDR2 YYNGEE. V was shortened by 0 bases and J by 3 bases, with 6 bases between the two germline ends. The whole variable domain, remainder taken from reference TRBV9 and TRBJ1-1, is DSGVTQTPKHLITATGQRVTLRCSPRSGDLSVYWYQQSLDQGLQFLIQYYNGEERAKGNILERFSAQQFPDLHSELNLSSLELGDSALYFCASSVARDTEAFFGQGTRLTVV.

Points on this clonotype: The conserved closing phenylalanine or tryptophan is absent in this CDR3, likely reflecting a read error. The CDR3 nucleotides read TGTGCCAACACCAGCGGGAGGATGTCCTACGAGCAGTACCTC. Its translation: CANTSGRMSYEQYL. The chain recombines TRBV6-5 with TRBJ2-7; TRBD2 aligns across 9 bases. Germline CDR1 and CDR2: MNHEY and SVGAGI. The length of the CDR3 is 14 residues. V trimming: 10 bases; J trimming: 1 base; junction bases outside the gene matches: 8.

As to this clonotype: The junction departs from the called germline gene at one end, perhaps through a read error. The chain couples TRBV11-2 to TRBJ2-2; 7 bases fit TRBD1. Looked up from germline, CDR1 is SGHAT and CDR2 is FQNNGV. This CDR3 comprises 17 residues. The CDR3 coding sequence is TGTGTCAGCAGCTTATTACAGGGGCCCTTCGGCACCGGGGAGCTGTTTTTT. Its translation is CVSSLLQGPFGTGELFF.

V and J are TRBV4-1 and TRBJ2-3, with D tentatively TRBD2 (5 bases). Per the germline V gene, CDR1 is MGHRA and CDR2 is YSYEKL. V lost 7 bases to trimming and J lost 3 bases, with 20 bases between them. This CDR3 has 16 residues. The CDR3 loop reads CASTLRRCEGTDTQYF. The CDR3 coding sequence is TGCGCCAGCACCCTACGGCGGTGTGAGGGAACAGATACGCAGTATTTT.

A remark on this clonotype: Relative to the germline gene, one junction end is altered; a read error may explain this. The chain's CDR3 is CARSLNSGLAGVEQYF. The CDR3 DNA follows: TGTGCCAGGAGCTTAAACTCGGGACTAGCGGGAGTTGAGCAGTACTTT. This sequence joins TRBV13 and TRBJ2-7, with 14 positions matching TRBD2. This CDR3 region has 16 residues. The V gene's germline CDR1 is PRHDT and CDR2 FYEKMQ (reference sequence).

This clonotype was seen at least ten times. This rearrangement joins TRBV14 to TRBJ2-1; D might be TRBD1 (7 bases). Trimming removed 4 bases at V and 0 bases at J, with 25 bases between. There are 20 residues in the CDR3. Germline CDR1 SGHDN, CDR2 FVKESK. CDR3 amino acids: CASSPRQGRTSPSSYNEQFF. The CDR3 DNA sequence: TGTGCCAGCAGCCCAAGACAGGGCCGAACTAGCCCGAGCTCCTACAATGAGCAGTTCTTC.

The CDR3: CASSYRGLTTNEKLFF. The CDR3 DNA sequence: TGTGCCAGCAGCTACAGGGGTTTAACAACTAATGAAAAACTGTTTTTT. The genes are TRBV7-8 and TRBJ1-4, with TRBD1 matching 7 bases. This CDR3 spans 16 amino acids. From germline, CDR1 is SGHVS and CDR2 FQNEAQ. V lost 4 bases, J lost 0 bases, and 5 bases stayed unmatched.

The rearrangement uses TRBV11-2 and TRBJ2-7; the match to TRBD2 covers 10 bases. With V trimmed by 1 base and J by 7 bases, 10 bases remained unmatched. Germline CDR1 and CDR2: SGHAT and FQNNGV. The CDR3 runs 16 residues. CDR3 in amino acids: CASSLGWLAGVGEQYF. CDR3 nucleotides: TGTGCCAGCAGCTTAGGATGGCTAGCGGGAGTCGGTGAGCAGTACTTC.

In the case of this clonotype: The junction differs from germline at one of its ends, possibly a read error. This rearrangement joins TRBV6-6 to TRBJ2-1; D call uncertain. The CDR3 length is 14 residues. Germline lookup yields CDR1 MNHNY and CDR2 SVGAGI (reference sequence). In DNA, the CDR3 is TGTGCCAGCAGTTTTTCGACCAGTGGGAATGCGCAGTTCTTC. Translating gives CASSFSTSGNAQFF.

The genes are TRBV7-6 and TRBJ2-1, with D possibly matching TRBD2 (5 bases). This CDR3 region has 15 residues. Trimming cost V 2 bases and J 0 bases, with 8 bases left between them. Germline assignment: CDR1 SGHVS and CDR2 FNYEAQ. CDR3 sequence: CASSLTTSSYNEQFF. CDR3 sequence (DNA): TGTGCCAGCAGCTTAACTACTAGCTCCTACAATGAGCAGTTCTTC.

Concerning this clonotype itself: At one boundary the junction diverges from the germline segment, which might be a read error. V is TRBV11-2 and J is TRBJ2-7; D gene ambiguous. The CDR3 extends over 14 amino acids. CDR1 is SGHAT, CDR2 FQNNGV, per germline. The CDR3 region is CASSLVAGLYEQYF. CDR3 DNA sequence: TGTGCTAGCAGCTTAGTGGCAGGATTATACGAGCAATACTTC.

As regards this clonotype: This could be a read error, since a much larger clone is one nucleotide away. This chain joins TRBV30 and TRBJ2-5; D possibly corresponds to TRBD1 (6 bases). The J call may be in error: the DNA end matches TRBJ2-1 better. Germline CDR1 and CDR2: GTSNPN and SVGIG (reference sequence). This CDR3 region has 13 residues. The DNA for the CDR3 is TGTGCCTGGAGTGAGCAGGGGAGAGAGACCCAGTTCTTC. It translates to CAWSEQGRETQFF.

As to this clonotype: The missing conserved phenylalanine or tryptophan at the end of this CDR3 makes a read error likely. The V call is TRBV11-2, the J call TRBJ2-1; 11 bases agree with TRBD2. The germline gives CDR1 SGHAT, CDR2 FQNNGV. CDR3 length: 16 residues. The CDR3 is CTSSPLLAGDGNEQFI. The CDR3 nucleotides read TGTACCAGCAGCCCCCTACTAGCGGGAGATGGTAATGAGCAGTTCATC.

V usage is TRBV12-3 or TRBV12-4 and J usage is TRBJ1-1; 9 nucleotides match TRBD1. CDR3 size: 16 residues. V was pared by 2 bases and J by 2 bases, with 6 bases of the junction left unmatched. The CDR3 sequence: CASSLIRTGVNTEAFF. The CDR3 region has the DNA TGTGCCAGCAGTTTAATCAGGACAGGGGTTAACACTGAAGCTTTCTTT.

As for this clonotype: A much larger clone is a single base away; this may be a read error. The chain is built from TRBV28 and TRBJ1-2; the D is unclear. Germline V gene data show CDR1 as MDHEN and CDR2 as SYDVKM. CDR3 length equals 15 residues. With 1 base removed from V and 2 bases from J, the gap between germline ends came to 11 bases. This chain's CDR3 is CASSLYEERNYGYTF. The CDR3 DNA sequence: TGTGCCAGCAGTTTATATGAGGAGAGGAACTATGGCTACACCTTC.

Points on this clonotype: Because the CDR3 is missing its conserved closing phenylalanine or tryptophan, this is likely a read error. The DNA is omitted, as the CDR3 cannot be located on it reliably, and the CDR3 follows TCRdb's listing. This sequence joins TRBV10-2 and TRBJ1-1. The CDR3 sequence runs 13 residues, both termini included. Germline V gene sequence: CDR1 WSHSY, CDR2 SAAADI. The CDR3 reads CASSDSSNTEAFY.

Here the CDR3 DNA reads TGCAACATTTCTAGCGGGAGAGAATCAGATACGCAGTATTTT. Protein sequence: CNISSGRESDTQYF. V and J are TRBV29-1 and TRBJ2-3; 10 bases map to TRBD2. This CDR3 is built from 14 residues. Germline V gives CDR1 SQVTM, CDR2 ANQGSEA.

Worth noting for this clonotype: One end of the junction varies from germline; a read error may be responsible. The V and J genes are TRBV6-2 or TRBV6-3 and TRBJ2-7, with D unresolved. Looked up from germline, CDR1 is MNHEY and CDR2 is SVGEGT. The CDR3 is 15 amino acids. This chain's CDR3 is CASSIVTTRFYEEYF. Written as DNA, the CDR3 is TGTGCCAGCAGCATCGTCACCACTCGTTTCTACGAGGAGTACTTC.